This T cell receptor (beta chain) is from a study of shared clonotypes between healthy human individuals. Turning to the study itself: Three plates were used per donor for CD4 naive, three for CD4 memory, two for CD8 naive and one for CD8 memory.

V gave up 5 bases and J gave up 4 bases; unmatched junction bases: 5. The CDR3 spans 15 residues. CDR1 and CDR2 from the germline V gene are SGHDN and FVKESK. Only Caucasian adults living in Nashville, Tennessee made up the donor group. Sequencing used immunoSEQ multiplex PCR; TCRdb keeps in-frame clones, though not all of them. The sample includes about 1,500,000 clones, around 97% of them seen just once. The TCR was taken from a man younger than 45 in good health. Input material: naive CD4+ T cells sorted from blood. Subset defined: CD45RA+ positively selected. The rearrangement links TRBV14 to TRBJ2-3; the match to TRBD2 covers 11 bases. Here the CDR3 DNA reads TGTGCCAGCAGCACTAGCGGGAGAGTTTCAGATACGCAGTATTTT. Translated, it gives CASSTSGRVSDTQYF.